These T cell receptor beta chains were read from a single sample in a study of regulatory T cells in long-lasting Graves disease. TCRdb itself ran the multiplex PCR reads through MiXCR, one entry per CDR3 protein. The table has 600,000 to 850,000 distinct CDR3 sequences, around 30% seen once; the top ten hold about two fifths. The input for sequencing was peripheral blood mononuclear cells (PBMCs), taken when the disease was refractory, from a patient treated with antithyroid drugs. The receptors come from a female donor with Graves disease. Each CDR3 is given without its conserved first and last residue. Fields, in order: J gene, V gene, CDR3 protein.

j_call: TRBJ2-5
v_call: TRBV6-2/TRBV6-3
cdr3_aa: ASSVTGRETQY

j_call: TRBJ2-7
v_call: TRBV5-1
cdr3_aa: ASSPGTVLYEQY

j_call: TRBJ2-2
v_call: TRBV6-9
cdr3_aa: ASTMGQGRAGELF

j_call: TRBJ2-5
v_call: TRBV7-9
cdr3_aa: ASIPGREETQY

j_call: TRBJ1-2
v_call: TRBV12-5
cdr3_aa: ASGSDRSRGYT

j_call: TRBJ1-5
v_call: TRBV6-1
cdr3_aa: ASSDLGVHQPQH

j_call: TRBJ2-7
v_call: TRBV7-3
cdr3_aa: ASSPHGGAGYEQY

j_call: TRBJ2-5
v_call: TRBV15
cdr3_aa: ATSGKREGLGETQY

j_call: TRBJ2-6
v_call: TRBV2
cdr3_aa: ASKSGTSGANVLT

j_call: TRBJ1-1
v_call: TRBV5-1
cdr3_aa: ASSSRGQTGSEAF

j_call: TRBJ1-2
v_call: TRBV3-1
cdr3_aa: ASSQGLAYGYT

j_call: TRBJ2-7
v_call: TRBV2
cdr3_aa: ASSPSVRTGGAGQY

j_call: TRBJ1-1
v_call: TRBV6-2/TRBV6-3
cdr3_aa: ASSYSAGGGTEAF

j_call: TRBJ1-3
v_call: TRBV7-9
cdr3_aa: ASSEVSGNTIY

j_call: TRBJ2-6
v_call: TRBV18
cdr3_aa: ASSLGHSSGANVLT

j_call: TRBJ2-7
v_call: TRBV29-1
cdr3_aa: SVPREGAEY

j_call: TRBJ1-1
v_call: TRBV11-1
cdr3_aa: ASSLLWGATEAF

j_call: TRBJ1-1
v_call: TRBV11-2
cdr3_aa: ASSHSSNTEAF

j_call: TRBJ1-5
v_call: TRBV6-1
cdr3_aa: ASSRQMGDQPQH

j_call: TRBJ1-1
v_call: TRBV30
cdr3_aa: AWSVSGPRSEAF

j_call: TRBJ1-2
v_call: TRBV2
cdr3_aa: ASSESGRGFGYT

j_call: TRBJ2-7
v_call: TRBV3-1
cdr3_aa: ASSQGQGSYEQY

j_call: TRBJ2-7
v_call: TRBV11-2
cdr3_aa: ASSLEGLGIDEQY

j_call: TRBJ1-4
v_call: TRBV12-5
cdr3_aa: ASGFKGQASTNEKLF

j_call: TRBJ1-3
v_call: TRBV12-5
cdr3_aa: ASGLVLGVRDISGNTIY

j_call: TRBJ1-5
v_call: TRBV7-9
cdr3_aa: ASSVGTGYNQPQH

j_call: TRBJ2-2
v_call: TRBV6-5
cdr3_aa: ASSSKKNTGELF